The 18 T cell receptor beta chains in this list originate from one sample, sequenced in a study of OX40 agonist ivuxolimab in advanced cancers. The repertoire was sequenced with immunoSEQ multiplex PCR; TCRdb's copy has only in-frame clones and lacks some. There are 45,000 to 60,000 clones in the sample; about nine tenths occur only once, and roughly an eighth lies in the top ten. Sequences were derived from CD4+ or CD8+ T cells sorted from blood, sampled in a trial of the OX40 agonist ivuxolimab. These receptors all come from an adult with an advanced solid tumor such as melanoma, head and neck, liver or kidney cancer.

The J gene is TRBJ1-1, the V gene TRBV4-2; no firm D call. Per the germline V gene, CDR1 is LGHNA and CDR2 is YNFKEQ. This CDR3 comprises 14 residues. The ends were cut back, 2 bases at V and 0 bases at J, with 7 bases in the middle. CDR3 protein: CASSQWGMNTEAFF. In DNA, the CDR3 is TGTGCCAGCAGCCAATGGGGAATGAACACTGAAGCTTTCTTT.

In DNA, the CDR3 is TGTGCCAGCAGCTTAGCGACAGTGGCGGGCTACACCTTC. Its translation: CASSLATVAGYTF. The V and J genes are TRBV7-9 and TRBJ1-2, with D perhaps TRBD1 (5 bases). This CDR3 spans 13 amino acids. Germline V gene sequence: CDR1 SEHNR, CDR2 FQNEAQ (reference sequence). Trimming removed 0 bases at V and 8 bases at J, with 10 bases between.

The chain joins TRBV2 to TRBJ2-5; D unresolved. The CDR3 consists of 15 residues. Trimming removed 4 bases from V and 4 bases from J, with 16 bases in between. The V gene's germline CDR1 is SNHLY and CDR2 FYNNEI. DNA of the CDR3: TGTGCCAGCAGTGTGCTGGGAACTCGGCTAGAGACCCAGTACTTC. It specifies CASSVLGTRLETQYF.

The rearrangement uses TRBV7-9 and TRBJ1-1; TRBD1 matches 7 bases. Per the germline V gene, CDR1 is SEHNR and CDR2 is FQNEAQ (reference sequence). The CDR3 has 14 amino acids. Trimming removed 5 bases from V and 11 bases from J; junction bases left unmatched: 14. The CDR3 DNA is TGTGCCAGCAGCCCCCAGGGGGGAGCCCTGGCCGCTTTCTTT. Amino acids: CASSPQGGALAAFF.

The chain's CDR3 is CASTLSRVTEQFF. The CDR3, as DNA: TGTGCCAGTACCTTATCCCGTGTAACTGAGCAGTTCTTC. The gene calls are TRBV19 and TRBJ2-1; D is undetermined. The V gene's germline CDR1 is LNHDA and CDR2 SQIVND (reference sequence). The V end was cut by 7 bases, the J end by 9 bases, with 16 bases between. The CDR3 has 13 residues.

This chain uses TRBV5-1 with TRBJ2-1, with 9 bases matching TRBD2. Germline trimming cut 0 bases from V and 8 bases from J; bases unmatched to any gene: 3. This CDR3 is built from 14 residues. CDR1 and CDR2 (germline): SGHRS, YFSETQ. The CDR3 sequence is CASSLVAGVYEQFF. The DNA for the CDR3 is TGCGCCAGCAGCTTGGTAGCGGGAGTGTATGAGCAGTTCTTC.

A note on this clone: This CDR3 is also generated by other DNA sequences in the sample. The J gene is TRBJ2-5, the V gene TRBV18, with a tentative D call TRBD2 (6 bases). Germline V gives CDR1 KGHSH, CDR2 LQKENI. The CDR3 totals 13 residues. With 6 bases removed from V and 2 bases from J, the gap between germline ends came to 10 bases. The DNA of the CDR3 is TGTGCCAGCTCGCGGGACCGGCAAGAGACCCAGTACTTC. As protein: CASSRDRQETQYF.

The chain uses TRBV7-2 and TRBJ1-1, with unresolved D. Germline CDR1 reads SGHTA; CDR2 reads FQGNSA. Trimming removed 1 base from V and 7 bases from J, with 13 bases in between. CDR3 length equals 14 residues. The CDR3 DNA follows: TGTGCCAGCAGCTTAGGTGCTGGGAGTCTTGAAGCTTTCTTT. Translation gives CASSLGAGSLEAFF.

This CDR3 is CASSPVQGVTDTQYF. The CDR3 DNA follows: TGTGCCAGTAGCCCAGTACAGGGGGTGACAGATACGCAGTATTTT. V usage is TRBV19 and J usage is TRBJ2-3, with TRBD1 matching 8 bases. Germline lookup yields CDR1 LNHDA and CDR2 SQIVND (reference sequence). The J segment lost 3 bases and the V segment lost 6 bases, leaving 8 bases of the junction unmatched. The CDR3 is made up of 15 amino acids.

About this clone: A read error is likely, as this CDR3 ends without the conserved phenylalanine or tryptophan. No DNA is shown, since the ends of the CDR3 on it are uncertain; the CDR3 is the one TCRdb lists. The chain carries TRBV4-1 and TRBJ1-1. Germline CDR1 reads MGHRA; CDR2 reads YSYEKL. The CDR3 region is 13 residues in length, termini included. CDR3 region: CASSQYGRAALHS.

The chain has TRBV19 and TRBJ2-1, with 9 bases fitting TRBD2. This CDR3 contains 17 residues. Germline V CDR1 and CDR2: LNHDA, SQIVND (reference sequence). With V trimmed by 5 bases and J by 8 bases, 16 bases remained unmatched. The CDR3 loop reads CASSVVPRLAARDEQFF. CDR3 coding DNA: TGTGCCAGTAGTGTGGTCCCGCGACTAGCGGCTAGGGATGAGCAGTTCTTC.

In this sample, this clone turned up a few times. This chain uses TRBV2 with TRBJ1-4; 7 bases align to TRBD1. From germline, CDR1 is SNHLY and CDR2 FYNNEI. The J segment lost 4 bases and the V segment lost 4 bases, leaving 0 bases of the junction unmatched. This CDR3 has 13 amino acids. The CDR3 region has the DNA TGTGCCAGCAGTGGGGACAGTAATGAAAAACTGTTTTTT. It specifies CASSGDSNEKLFF. The whole variable domain, filled in from reference TRBV2 and TRBJ1-4, reads EPEVTQTPSHQVTQMGQEVILRCVPISNHLYFYWYRQILGQKVEFLVSFYNNEISEKSEIFDDQFSVERPDGSNFTLKIRSTKLEDSAMYFCASSGDSNEKLFFGSGTQLSVL.

This clone was seen a few times. CDR3 sequence: CASRAGVQYF. The CDR3, as DNA: TGTGCCAGCAGGGCGGGGGTGCAGTACTTC. The genes are TRBV2 and TRBJ2-7; 7 bases line up with TRBD2. Germline V gives CDR1 SNHLY, CDR2 FYNNEI. After removal of 6 bases from V and 9 bases from J, the junction contained 2 bases not matched to a gene. The CDR3 is 10 amino acids.

This clone has only a few counts. The genes are TRBV28 and TRBJ1-4; 7 nucleotides align to TRBD1. The ends lost 7 bases at V and 4 bases at J; junction bases unmatched: 12. CDR1 is MDHEN and CDR2 is SYDVKM in the germline V gene. This CDR3 is 16 amino acids long. CDR3 nucleotide sequence: TGTGCCAGCAACCTACGGTCGGGACAGTATAATGAAAAACTGTTTTTT. It is translated as CASNLRSGQYNEKLFF.

The chain has TRBV10-1 and TRBJ2-7; D not certain. The germline V gene encodes CDR1 WNHNN and CDR2 SYGVQD (reference sequence). There are 15 residues in the CDR3. Trimming took off 3 bases at V and 2 bases at J, with 14 bases between the two ends. The CDR3 DNA reads as TGCGCCAGCAGTGAAACCCGTGACCCTCCCTACGAGCAGTACTTC. It specifies CASSETRDPPYEQYF.

DNA for the CDR3: TGTGCCAGCAGTTACAGGCCAGGGCCAACCTACGAGCAGTACTTC. Protein: CASSYRPGPTYEQYF. The V call is TRBV27, the J call TRBJ2-7; D perhaps matches TRBD1 (5 bases). There are 15 residues in the CDR3. V lost 4 bases and J lost 2, with 15 bases in between. The germline gives CDR1 MNHEY, CDR2 SMNVEV (reference sequence).

The chain links TRBV19 to TRBJ1-5; D remains unclear. Germline assignment: CDR1 LNHDA and CDR2 SQIVND (reference sequence). CDR3 size: 16 residues. V was shortened by 7 bases and J by 0 bases, with 16 bases between the two germline ends. CDR3 in DNA: TGTGCCAGTACTCAAAGGATAGGCTATAGCAATCAGCCCCAGCATTTT. Translation gives CASTQRIGYSNQPQHF.

The chain recombines TRBV10-3 with TRBJ1-5; the D is unclear. V was trimmed by 5 bases and J by 0 bases, leaving 8 bases between them. CDR1 ENHRY and CDR2 SYGVKD come from the germline V gene. This CDR3 has 14 amino acids. For the CDR3, the DNA is TGTGCCATCAGTAACGGGGATAGCAATCAGCCCCAGCATTTT. Translating it yields CAISNGDSNQPQHF.